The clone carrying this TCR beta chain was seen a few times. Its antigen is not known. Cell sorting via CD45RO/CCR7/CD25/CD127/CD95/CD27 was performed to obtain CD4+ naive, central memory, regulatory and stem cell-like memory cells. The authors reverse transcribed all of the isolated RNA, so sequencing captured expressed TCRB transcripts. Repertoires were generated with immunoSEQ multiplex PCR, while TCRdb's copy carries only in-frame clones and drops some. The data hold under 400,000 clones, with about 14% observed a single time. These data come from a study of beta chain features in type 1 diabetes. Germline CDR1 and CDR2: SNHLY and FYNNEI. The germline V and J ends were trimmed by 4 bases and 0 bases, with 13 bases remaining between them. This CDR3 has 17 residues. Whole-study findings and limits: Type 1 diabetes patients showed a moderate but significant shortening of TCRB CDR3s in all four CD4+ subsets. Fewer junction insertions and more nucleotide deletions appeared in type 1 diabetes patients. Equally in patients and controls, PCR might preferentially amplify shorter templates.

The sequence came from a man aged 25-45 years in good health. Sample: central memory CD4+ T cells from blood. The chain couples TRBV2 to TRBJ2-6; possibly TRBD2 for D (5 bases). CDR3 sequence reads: CASSGPGKSSGANVLTF. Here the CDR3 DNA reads TGTGCCAGCAGTGGACCCGGGAAAAGCTCTGGGGCCAACGTCCTGACTTTC.